This paragraph reports one TCR beta chain. The antigen is not known. The entry originates in a study of cytomegalovirus exposure and HLA in healthy donors. 13 Jbeta primers and 60 Vbeta primers were used for the PCR. Measured with immunoSEQ multiplex PCR; TCRdb has only the in-frame clones, and not every one. Among about 88,000 clones listed, roughly three quarters were seen once. Per the germline V gene, CDR1 is SGHRS and CDR2 is YFSETQ. V lost 4 bases and J 4 bases, leaving 18 bases between the germline ends. This CDR3 contains 16 residues. Overall study findings and caveats: What was likely a sequencing artifact was a cluster of highly shared sequence variants.

The rearrangement uses TRBV5-1 and TRBJ1-5, with D perhaps TRBD1 (5 bases). This receptor was obtained from a man aged 30 to 39 in good health and CMV-seronegative. The sequencing sample was made of PBMCs. CDR3 sequence: CASSPSSGGANQPQHF. CDR3 coding DNA: TGCGCCAGCAGCCCATCCTCGGGGGGTGCAAATCAGCCCCAGCATTTT.